This T cell receptor (beta chain) appears in the sequencing data of a study of T cell repertoires in cytomegalovirus infection. In the study overall: Matching HLA type, along with CMV infection, was indicated by public TCR beta signatures.

This CDR3 comprises 12 residues. The germline V gene has CDR1 DFQATT and CDR2 SNEGSKA (reference sequence). V was shortened by 5 bases and J by 5 bases, with 12 bases between the two germline ends. In this sample, this clonotype turned up many times. The antigen is undetermined. Broader study findings: Within the response measured ex vivo, HLA-C-restricted CMV-specific TCR beta clonotypes were dominant.

TCRdb recomputed calls from the reads with MiXCR, one row per CDR3 protein. The repertoire holds 290,000 or so distinct CDR3 sequences, with about 8.8% as singletons. This chain joins TRBV20-1 and TRBJ1-1, with a tentative D call TRBD1 (5 bases). The sequencing sample was made of PBMCs. The clonotype was recovered from a human donor in good health (CMV status not recorded). Some clones in this sample may be carry-over from other donors' samples. For the CDR3, the DNA is TGCAGTGCTCCCAGGGCGCGGACTGAAGCTTTCTTT. It is translated as CSAPRARTEAFF.